The rows below give T cell receptor beta chains drawn from one sample of a study of CD8 T cells in ankylosing spondylitis. Using its own MiXCR run on the 5' RACE reads, TCRdb lists one record per CDR3 protein. The table shows some 840,000 distinct CDR3 sequences, with roughly 10% occurring only once. Specimen: blood, either unsorted or a sorted T cell fraction (not recorded which). These receptors were taken from a male donor with ankylosing spondylitis. Both conserved end residues are part of each CDR3. The order of the fields is D gene, V gene, CDR3 length, clone size, J gene, CDR3 protein, CDR3 DNA. The D gene is left open where the match is weak. Expanded clones are given a class, and other clones once, few, many or no size at all.

TRBD1,TRBV25-1,14,many,TRBJ2-7,CASRATGGSYEQYF,TGTGCCAGCAGGGCGACAGGGGGCTCCTACGAGCAGTACTTC
.,TRBV11-3,15,few,TRBJ2-1,CASSLDRGDENEQFF,TGTGCCAGCAGCTTAGACAGGGGGGATGAGAATGAGCAGTTCTTC
.,TRBV6-1,14,.,TRBJ1-5,CASRSTVSNQPQHF,TGTGCCAGCAGGAGCACGGTGAGCAATCAGCCCCAGCATTTT
TRBD1,TRBV6-2/TRBV6-3,17,few,TRBJ1-3,CASSSGTGTPAGNTIYF,TGTGCCAGCAGTTCCGGGACAGGGACGCCAGCTGGAAACACCATATATTTT
TRBD1,TRBV6-5,13,many,TRBJ2-7,CASSYFTGGEQYF,TGTGCCAGCAGTTATTTCACAGGGGGCGAGCAGTACTTC
TRBD2,TRBV7-6,16,.,TRBJ2-2,CASSLVPSGNTGELFF,TGTGCCAGCAGCTTAGTCCCTAGCGGGAACACCGGGGAGCTGTTTTTT
.,TRBV6-2/TRBV6-3,13,many,TRBJ1-5,CASRKVSNQPQHF,TGTGCCAGCAGAAAGGTCTCCAATCAGCCCCAGCATTTT
.,TRBV11-2,14,few,TRBJ1-1,CASSLAAGDPEAFF,TGTGCCAGCAGCTTAGCGGCAGGGGACCCTGAAGCTTTCTTT
.,TRBV30,12,few,TRBJ1-5,CAWGRGNQPQHF,TGTGCCTGGGGACGCGGCAATCAGCCCCAGCATTTT
.,TRBV6-5,15,few,TRBJ1-5,CASSYSVGSNQPQHF,TGTGCCAGCAGTTACTCGGTCGGGAGCAATCAGCCCCAGCATTTT
TRBD1,TRBV10-2,14,.,TRBJ2-7,CASSGRTGTYEQYF,TGCGCCAGCAGTGGACGGACAGGGACCTACGAGCAGTACTTC
TRBD1,TRBV20-1,17,.,TRBJ2-2,CCARPTGTRLDTGELFF,TGCTGTGCTAGACCGACAGGGACCAGGTTGGACACCGGGGAGCTGTTTTTT
.,TRBV28,16,.,TRBJ2-3,CASSFIRGFSTDTQYF,TGTGCCAGCAGTTTTATCAGGGGCTTTAGCACAGATACGCAGTATTTT
.,TRBV10-3,13,.,TRBJ1-5,CAISQSIERPQHF,TGTGCCATCAGTCAGTCTATAGAACGGCCCCAGCATTTT
TRBD2,TRBV20-1,22,.,TRBJ2-1,CSAIRPGTSGRVPLLFYNEQFF,TGCAGTGCTATACGTCCCGGGACTAGCGGGAGGGTCCCTCTTTTGTTTTACAATGAGCAGTTCTTC
.,TRBV5-6,14,.,TRBJ2-7,CARSGGLLSYEQYF,TGTGCCAGGAGCGGCGGGCTCCTCTCCTACGAGCAGTACTTC
.,TRBV10-1,13,few,TRBJ2-2,CASRRKNTGELFF,TGCGCCAGTCGACGGAAGAACACCGGGGAGCTGTTTTTT
TRBD1,TRBV7-8,17,.,TRBJ1-5,CASSSHRFDRVRQPQHF,TGTGCCAGCAGCTCACACCGGTTCGACAGGGTTCGTCAGCCCCAGCATTTT
.,TRBV15,17,few,TRBJ2-4,CATSRDPRILAKNIQYF,TGTGCCACCAGCAGAGACCCGAGGATCCTAGCCAAAAACATTCAGTACTTC
TRBD2,TRBV3-1,16,few,TRBJ2-2,CASSQGLAANTGELFF,TGTGCCAGCAGCCAAGGACTAGCGGCGAACACCGGGGAGCTGTTTTTT
.,TRBV18,13,.,TRBJ1-5,CASSPTGEQPQHF,TGTGCCAGCTCACCGACAGGCGAGCAGCCCCAGCATTTT
.,TRBV20-1,13,many,TRBJ1-2,CSARMTRSYGYTF,TGCAGTGCTAGGATGACCAGGAGCTATGGCTACACCTTC
.,TRBV10-3,15,few,TRBJ1-2,CAISDSDGFFYGYTF,TGTGCCATCAGTGATTCTGACGGGTTCTTCTATGGCTACACCTTC
TRBD2,TRBV28,16,few,TRBJ2-1,CASSYPRREGINEQFF,TGTGCCAGCAGTTACCCCCGGCGGGAGGGTATCAATGAGCAGTTCTTC
.,TRBV5-1,15,few,TRBJ1-2,CASSFLEGYNYGYTF,TGCGCCAGCAGCTTTCTCGAGGGCTATAACTATGGCTACACCTTC
TRBD1,TRBV18,18,.,TRBJ1-1,CASSPRAQTRTGATEAFF,TGTGCCAGCTCACCTCGGGCTCAAACACGGACAGGGGCCACTGAAGCTTTCTTT
.,TRBV20-1,11,few,TRBJ2-7,CSARSGEVPYF,TGCAGTGCTAGAAGTGGGGAAGTGCCGTACTTC
.,TRBV5-8,15,many,TRBJ2-5,CASSIGNRFQETQYF,TGTGCCAGCAGCATCGGAAACAGATTTCAAGAGACCCAGTACTTC
.,TRBV18,14,.,TRBJ2-2,CASSPPGLTGELFF,TGTGCCAGCTCACCACCTGGGTTGACCGGGGAGCTGTTTTTT
.,TRBV6-1,15,many,TRBJ2-1,CASSPTGGYYNEQFF,TGTGCCAGCAGTCCGACCGGAGGTTACTACAATGAGCAGTTCTTC
.,TRBV9,14,many,TRBJ1-2,CASSVLTGGYGYTF,TGTGCCAGCAGCGTATTAACGGGGGGCTATGGCTACACCTTC
.,TRBV6-2/TRBV6-3,16,.,TRBJ2-2,CASSYRKGTGSGELFF,TGTGCCAGCAGTTACCGGAAAGGAACCGGCTCCGGGGAGCTGTTTTTT